Presented here are 4 T cell receptor beta chains from one specimen sequenced in a study of blood T cell repertoires in COVID-19. Clones were sequenced by immunoSEQ multiplex PCR, and TCRdb holds only the in-frame ones, with some missing. The sample yields about 70,000 clones, roughly 91% seen once. The sample taken for sequencing was peripheral blood. All receptors derive from a human donor in a cohort sampled during active COVID-19.

V and J are TRBV29-1 and TRBJ2-7; D not resolved. Deletions cut 6 bases from V and 1 base from J, with 7 bases between. CDR3 length equals 11 residues. CDR1 SQVTM and CDR2 ANQGSEA come from the germline V gene. For the CDR3, the DNA is TGCAGCGTAAACAGATCCTACGAGCAGTACTTC. Encoded protein: CSVNRSYEQYF.

The chain links TRBV5-4 to TRBJ2-5; TRBD1 aligns across 7 bases. The CDR3 runs to 14 residues. CDR1 and CDR2 from the germline V gene are SGHNT and YYREEE (reference sequence). Trimming removed 5 bases from V and 3 bases from J; junction bases left unmatched: 7. CDR3 region: CASSSRDSKETQYF. CDR3 bases: TGTGCCAGCAGTAGCCGGGACAGTAAAGAGACCCAGTACTTC. Full variable domain (missing parts from reference TRBV5-4 and TRBJ2-5): ETGVTQSPTHLIKTRGQQVTLRCSSQSGHNTVSWYQQALGQGPQFIFQYYREEENGRGNFPPRFSGLQFPNYSSELNVNALELDDSALYLCASSSRDSKETQYFGPGTRLLVL.

The chain couples TRBV4-2 to TRBJ2-2; TRBD2 matches 12 bases. CDR3 size: 17 residues. With 4 bases clipped from V and 1 base from J, the junction kept 4 bases outside the gene matches. Germline CDR1 LGHNA, CDR2 YNFKEQ. Here the CDR3 DNA reads TGTGCCAGCAGCCGCTCACTAGCGGGAGGGAACACCGGGGAGCTGTTTTTT. This encodes CASSRSLAGGNTGELFF.

The V call is TRBV7-6, the J call TRBJ2-3, with D hard to call. The CDR3 length is 15 residues. The V gene lost 1 base and the J gene lost 0 bases, with 8 bases spanning the gap. Per germline, CDR1 SGHVS and CDR2 FNYEAQ. The CDR3 DNA reads TGTGCCAGCAGCTTAGAAGTTGGCAGCACAGATACGCAGTATTTT. This gives the protein CASSLEVGSTDTQYF.